A single sample gave rise to the 4 T cell receptor beta chains below, sequenced in a study of OX40 agonist ivuxolimab in advanced cancers. Generated by immunoSEQ multiplex PCR, the TCRdb table keeps only in-frame clones and is missing some. This table has around 80,000 clones, 85% appearing once. Sequenced material: CD4+ or CD8+ T cells sorted from blood, taken in a trial of the OX40 agonist ivuxolimab. The receptor source for this set is an adult with an advanced solid tumor such as melanoma, head and neck, liver or kidney cancer.

The rearrangement links TRBV30 to TRBJ2-7; TRBD2 might be the D (6 bases). The CDR3 extends over 13 amino acids. Trimming removed 8 bases at V and 6 bases at J, with 20 bases between. Germline V gene sequence: CDR1 GTSNPN, CDR2 SVGIG (reference sequence). CDR3 sequence reads: CAGHRVGSSEQYF. Written as DNA, the CDR3 is TGTGCCGGCCACCGGGTCGGGAGCTCCGAGCAGTACTTC.

This rearrangement joins TRBV29-1 to TRBJ1-2; D is undetermined. Looked up from germline, CDR1 is SQVTM and CDR2 is ANQGSEA. Trimming took 3 bases from V and 8 from J, leaving 13 bases between them. The CDR3 has 12 amino acids. The CDR3 bases are TGCAGCGTTGAGACCGGGGAGTGGGGCTACACCTTC. Protein product: CSVETGEWGYTF.

The chain recombines TRBV6-5 with TRBJ2-1; 10 bases agree with TRBD2. V shed 0 bases, J shed 10 bases, and the junction held 9 bases outside the gene matches. Per germline, CDR1 MNHEY and CDR2 SVGAGI. This CDR3 is 16 amino acids long. The CDR3 loop reads CASSYSPSGRVDEQFF. For the CDR3, the DNA is TGTGCCAGCAGTTACTCACCCAGCGGGAGGGTAGACGAGCAGTTCTTC.

The V call is TRBV5-1, the J call TRBJ1-2, with unresolved D. The CDR3 spans 12 residues. V lost 2 bases and J 2 bases, leaving 4 bases between the germline ends. The germline V gene has CDR1 SGHRS and CDR2 YFSETQ. The CDR3 nucleotides read TGCGCCAGCAGCTTAGGAAACTATGGCTACACCTTC. Residues: CASSLGNYGYTF.